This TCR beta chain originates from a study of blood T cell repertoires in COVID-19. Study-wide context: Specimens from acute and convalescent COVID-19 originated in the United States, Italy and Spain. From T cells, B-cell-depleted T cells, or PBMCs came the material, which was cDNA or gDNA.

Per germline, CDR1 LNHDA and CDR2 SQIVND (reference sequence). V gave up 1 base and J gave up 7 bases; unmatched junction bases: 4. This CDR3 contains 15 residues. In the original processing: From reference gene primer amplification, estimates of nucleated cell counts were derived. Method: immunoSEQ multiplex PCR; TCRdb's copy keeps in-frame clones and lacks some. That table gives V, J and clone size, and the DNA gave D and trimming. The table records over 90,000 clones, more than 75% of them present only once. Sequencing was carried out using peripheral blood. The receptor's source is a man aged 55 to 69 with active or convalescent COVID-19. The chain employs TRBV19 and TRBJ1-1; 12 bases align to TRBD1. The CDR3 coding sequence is TGTGCCAGTAGTATAGGGGGGACAGGGGGCTGTGAAGCTTTCTTT. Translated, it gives CASSIGGTGGCEAFF.